A selection of T cell receptor beta chains follows, all from one sample in a study of graft-versus-host responses after intestinal transplantation. No antigens are known for them. TCRdb's table, derived via immunoSEQ multiplex PCR, lists solely in-frame clones and lacks some. The sample records over 85,000 clones, less than 95% being singletons. The source was unstimulated CD4+ T cells sorted from spleen or lymph node cells, collected before transplant. The receptors were gathered from a human donor who was the organ donor for an intestinal transplant. The CDR3 runs from the conserved cysteine through the conserved F or W. A D gene is named only where the DNA matches it firmly. Some rows mark clone size as missing; the rest say once, few, many or name a class of expanded clone.

NA,TRBV27,TRBJ1-1,NA,CASSLSRPSLGDTEAFF,TGTGCCAGCAGTTTATCGCGTCCCTCTCTGGGGGACACTGAAGCTTTCTTT
NA,TRBV19,TRBJ1-5,TRBD1,CASSIDRVYSNQPQHF,TGTGCCAGTAGTATTGACAGGGTGTATAGCAATCAGCCCCAGCATTTT
NA,TRBV9,TRBJ2-2,TRBD1,CASSMSGTGIVGELFF,TGTGCCAGCAGCATGTCCGGGACAGGGATCGTCGGGGAGCTGTTTTTT
NA,TRBV18,TRBJ2-3,NA,CASSRSRAGGVFMDTQYF,TGTGCCAGCTCACGCAGTCGGGCAGGCGGGGTATTTATGGATACGCAGTATTTT
NA,TRBV6-5,TRBJ2-5,TRBD1,CASSSLTGGGETQYF,TGTGCCAGCTCCAGTTTGACAGGGGGAGGAGAGACCCAGTACTTC
NA,TRBV5-4,TRBJ1-1,NA,CASSLEYGGEAFF,TGTGCCAGCAGCTTGGAGTATGGCGGTGAAGCTTTCTTT
NA,TRBV7-2,TRBJ1-3,NA,CASSSRSSGNTIYF,TGTGCCAGCAGCTCGAGGAGTTCTGGAAACACCATATATTTT
NA,TRBV11-2,TRBJ2-1,NA,CASSLEISSSPFF,TGTGCCAGCAGCTTAGAAATAAGTAGCAGTCCGTTCTTC
NA,TRBV20-1,TRBJ1-2,NA,CSADWNYGYTF,TGCAGTGCGGACTGGAACTATGGCTACACCTTC
once,TRBV7-9,TRBJ2-5,NA,CASSLQVTGTQYF,TGTGCCAGCAGCTTACAAGTCACCGGGACCCAGTACTTC
once,TRBV2,TRBJ2-7,NA,CASIGPGAYEQYF,TGTGCCAGCATCGGCCCGGGGGCCTACGAGCAGTACTTC
NA,TRBV6-6,TRBJ2-7,NA,CASSYSKTPSSYGQYF,TGTGCCAGCAGTTACTCGAAAACGCCGTCCTCCTACGGGCAGTACTTC
NA,TRBV25-1,TRBJ2-4,NA,CASSDRGIQYF,TGTGCCAGCAGTGACAGGGGCATTCAGTACTTC
NA,TRBV4-1,TRBJ1-5,NA,CASSQETADQPQHF,TGCGCCAGCAGCCAAGAAACAGCGGATCAGCCCCAGCATTTT
NA,TRBV11-1,TRBJ2-3,TRBD2,CASSFAGGDGTDTQYF,TGTGCCAGCAGCTTCGCGGGGGGAGACGGCACAGATACGCAGTATTTT
NA,TRBV30,TRBJ1-2,NA,CAWSAGGDYGYTF,TGTGCCTGGAGTGCCGGCGGAGACTATGGCTACACCTTC
NA,TRBV5-1,TRBJ1-5,NA,CASSLDAEYQPQHF,TGCGCCAGCAGCTTGGATGCCGAGTATCAGCCCCAGCATTTT
once,TRBV5-4,TRBJ2-1,TRBD2,CASSSGGARDEQFF,TGTGCCAGCAGCTCCGGGGGGGCCCGGGATGAGCAGTTCTTC
NA,TRBV6-6,TRBJ2-7,TRBD1,CASSRDRTQVYEQYF,TGTGCCAGCAGTCGGGACAGGACCCAGGTCTACGAGCAGTACTTC
NA,TRBV7-9,TRBJ2-3,NA,CASSSRGASSPPDTQYF,TGTGCCAGCAGCTCCAGGGGGGCCAGTAGTCCCCCAGATACGCAGTATTTT
NA,TRBV18,TRBJ2-1,NA,CASSPFTGDYNEQFF,TGTGCCAGCTCACCTTTCACTGGGGACTACAATGAGCAGTTCTTC
NA,TRBV7-8,TRBJ1-2,NA,CASSFGTRSNYGYTF,TGTGCCAGCAGCTTCGGGACCCGGAGTAACTATGGCTACACCTTC
NA,TRBV6-1,TRBJ2-3,NA,CASSEYGGGDTQYF,TGTGCCAGCAGTGAATATGGTGGGGGGGATACGCAGTATTTT
NA,TRBV6-5,TRBJ1-1,TRBD1,CASSSRDSHPRTEAFF,TGTGCCAGCAGTTCCCGGGACAGCCACCCCAGGACTGAAGCTTTCTTT
NA,TRBV4-3,TRBJ2-7,TRBD2,CASSRLAGSYEQYF,TGCGCCAGCAGCAGATTAGCGGGGTCCTACGAGCAGTACTTC
NA,TRBV5-1,TRBJ2-7,TRBD2,CASSSGTSGGYEQYF,TGCGCCAGCAGCTCTGGGACTAGCGGGGGTTACGAGCAGTACTTC
NA,TRBV6-5,TRBJ2-5,TRBD2,CASRPASGQETQYF,TGTGCCAGCAGACCTGCTAGCGGGCAAGAGACCCAGTACTTC
NA,TRBV7-9,TRBJ1-1,NA,CASSLAAINTEAFF,TGTGCCAGCAGCTTAGCGGCGATCAACACTGAAGCTTTCTTT
NA,TRBV5-1,TRBJ2-3,TRBD2,CASSLARLAGYTDTQYF,TGCGCCAGCAGCTTGGCCCGACTAGCGGGGTACACAGATACGCAGTATTTT
NA,TRBV19,TRBJ1-3,TRBD1,CASSTDRGRGNTIYF,TGTGCCAGTAGTACGGACAGGGGGAGAGGAAACACCATATATTTT
NA,TRBV4-2,TRBJ2-1,TRBD2,CASSRSGLAGNNEQFF,TGTGCCAGCAGCCGCTCGGGACTAGCGGGGAACAATGAGCAGTTCTTC
NA,TRBV4-1,TRBJ2-7,NA,CASSQVDSLPYEQYF,TGCGCCAGCAGCCAAGTGGACAGTCTTCCCTACGAGCAGTACTTC
NA,TRBV5-5,TRBJ1-1,TRBD1,CASSLRPGGWTEAFF,TGTGCCAGCAGCCTTCGACCAGGGGGTTGGACTGAAGCTTTCTTT
NA,TRBV7-2,TRBJ2-5,NA,CASSPGGGRRETQYF,TGTGCCAGCAGCCCAGGAGGGGGCCGCCGTGAGACCCAGTACTTC
NA,TRBV28,TRBJ1-6,NA,CASGGALKALHF,TGTGCCAGCGGCGGGGCACTCAAGGCCCTCCACTTT
NA,TRBV5-1,TRBJ1-1,TRBD1,CASSWDRNTEAFF,TGCGCCAGCAGCTGGGACAGGAACACTGAAGCTTTCTTT
NA,TRBV7-2,TRBJ1-6,NA,CASSFESPLHF,TGTGCCAGCAGCTTTGAATCACCCCTCCACTTT
NA,TRBV7-8,TRBJ2-3,TRBD2,CASSPPGLAGTSSTDTQYF,TGTGCCAGCAGCCCCCCCGGACTAGCGGGGACCAGCAGCACAGATACGCAGTATTTT
few,TRBV4-3,TRBJ1-1,NA,CASSPEGNSADTEAFF,TGCGCCAGCAGCCCGGAGGGGAATAGCGCAGACACTGAAGCTTTCTTT
once,TRBV6-1,TRBJ1-1,TRBD1,CASRLDRVDTEAFF,TGTGCCAGCAGACTAGACAGGGTGGACACTGAAGCTTTCTTT
NA,TRBV6-1,TRBJ1-5,TRBD1,CASRRTGSNQPQHF,TGTGCCAGCAGAAGGACAGGATCCAATCAGCCCCAGCATTTT
NA,TRBV28,TRBJ2-7,NA,CASEDPRREQYF,TGTGCCAGCGAGGACCCTCGGAGGGAGCAGTACTTC
NA,TRBV5-6,TRBJ2-7,NA,CASSGNLGGEQYF,TGTGCCAGCAGCGGAAATTTGGGGGGCGAGCAGTACTTC
NA,TRBV25-1,TRBJ1-1,TRBD1,CASRTGVRTEAFF,TGTGCCAGCAGGACAGGGGTGAGGACTGAAGCTTTCTTT
NA,TRBV7-2,TRBJ2-2,NA,CASSLNPLGGELFF,TGTGCCAGCAGCTTAAACCCCCTTGGCGGGGAGCTGTTTTTT
once,TRBV6-7,TRBJ2-5,NA,CASSYVVGGETQYF,TGTGCCAGCAGTTACGTGGTAGGGGGGGAGACCCAGTACTTC
NA,TRBV5-6,TRBJ2-5,NA,CASSFTGSKETQYF,TGTGCCAGCAGCTTTACAGGCTCTAAAGAGACCCAGTACTTC
NA,TRBV28,TRBJ1-1,NA,CASSLTPDTGLNTEAFF,TGTGCCAGCAGTTTAACACCGGATACAGGATTGAACACTGAAGCTTTCTTT
NA,TRBV7-6,TRBJ2-7,TRBD1,CASSLQGARYEQYF,TGTGCCAGCAGCTTACAGGGGGCTAGGTACGAGCAGTACTTC
once,TRBV28,TRBJ2-7,NA,CASSLNPGTYEQYF,TGTGCCAGCAGTTTGAACCCAGGGACCTACGAGCAGTACTTC
NA,TRBV28,TRBJ2-7,TRBD1,CASSLRNKGQRGYEQYF,TGTGCCAGCAGTTTACGGAACAAGGGACAGCGAGGTTACGAGCAGTACTTC
NA,TRBV10-2,TRBJ1-6,TRBD1,CASSLEGGESPLHF,TGCGCCAGCAGCCTGGAAGGGGGCGAATCACCCCTCCACTTT
NA,TRBV11-1,TRBJ2-5,NA,CASSLGGLETQYF,TGTGCCAGCAGCTTAGGTGGTTTGGAGACCCAGTACTTC
NA,TRBV28,TRBJ2-7,TRBD1,CASSPNLPPGQGKPYEQYF,TGTGCCAGCAGTCCCAACCTTCCCCCGGGACAGGGAAAGCCCTACGAGCAGTACTTC
few,TRBV6-5,TRBJ2-7,TRBD1,CASSYIGTGRWEQYF,TGTGCCAGCAGTTACATCGGGACAGGTCGTTGGGAGCAGTACTTC
NA,TRBV5-1,TRBJ1-2,NA,CASSVTPEIYGYTF,TGCGCCAGCAGCGTGACACCTGAGATCTATGGCTACACCTTC
NA,TRBV7-2,TRBJ2-1,NA,CASSARGSDGGQFF,TGTGCCAGCAGCGCCCGGGGTAGCGATGGGGGCCAGTTCTTC
NA,TRBV7-2,TRBJ1-2,NA,CASSFSGQNYGYTF,TGTGCCAGCAGCTTTTCGGGACAAAACTATGGCTACACCTTC
NA,TRBV7-6,TRBJ2-5,TRBD2,CACRLAGGQETQYF,TGTGCCTGTCGACTAGCGGGGGGACAAGAGACCCAGTACTTC